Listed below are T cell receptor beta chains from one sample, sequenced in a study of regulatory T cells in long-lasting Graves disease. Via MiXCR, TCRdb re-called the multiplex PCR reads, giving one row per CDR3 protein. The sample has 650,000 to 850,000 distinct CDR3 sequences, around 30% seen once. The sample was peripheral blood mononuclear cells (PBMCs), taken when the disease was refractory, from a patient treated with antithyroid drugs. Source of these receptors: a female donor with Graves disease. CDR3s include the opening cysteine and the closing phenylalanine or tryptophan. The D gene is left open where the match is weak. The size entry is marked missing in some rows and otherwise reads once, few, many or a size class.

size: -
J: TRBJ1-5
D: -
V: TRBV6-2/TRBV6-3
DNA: TGTGCCAGCAGTTACGTAACTGAGAATCAGCCCCAGCATTTT
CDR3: CASSYVTENQPQHF

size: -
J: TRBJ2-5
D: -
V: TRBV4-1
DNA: TGCGCCAGCAGCAAAGTCGTGGCAACTGAGGGGGAGACCCAGTACTTC
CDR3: CASSKVVATEGETQYF

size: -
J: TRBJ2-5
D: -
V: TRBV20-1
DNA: TGCAGTGCTACTACAGGGGGGGGAGAGACCCAGTACTTC
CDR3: CSATTGGGETQYF

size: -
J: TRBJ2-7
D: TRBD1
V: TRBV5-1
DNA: TGCGCCAGCAGCGGTGGACAGGTTGGTCACGAGCAGTACTTC
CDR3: CASSGGQVGHEQYF

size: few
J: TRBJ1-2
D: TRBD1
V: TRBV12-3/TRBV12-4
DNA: TGTGCCAGCAGGATACAGGGGGTTTTTGGGTATGGCTACACCTTC
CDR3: CASRIQGVFGYGYTF

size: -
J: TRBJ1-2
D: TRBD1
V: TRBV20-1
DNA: TGCAGTGCCAGACCGGGACAGCTGTACTATGGCTACACCTTC
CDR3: CSARPGQLYYGYTF

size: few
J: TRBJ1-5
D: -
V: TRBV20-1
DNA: TGCAGTGCTCGTTCGACAAGCCGTAATCAGCCCCAGCATTTT
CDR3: CSARSTSRNQPQHF

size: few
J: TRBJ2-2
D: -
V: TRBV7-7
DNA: TGTGCCAGCAGCTTATCGGCAGGGGTTGGGGAGCTGTTTTTT
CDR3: CASSLSAGVGELFF

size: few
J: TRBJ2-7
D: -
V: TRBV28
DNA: TGTGCCAGCAGCCCGTACGGGTACGAGCAGTACTTC
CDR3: CASSPYGYEQYF

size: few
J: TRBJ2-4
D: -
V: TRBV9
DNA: TGTGCCAGCAGCGTAGATGGGGGGGCGGCCAAAAACATTCAGTACTTC
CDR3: CASSVDGGAAKNIQYF

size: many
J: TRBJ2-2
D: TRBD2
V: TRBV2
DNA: TGTGCCAGCAGGCGGGGACTAGCGGACACCGGGGAGCTGTTTTTT
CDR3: CASRRGLADTGELFF

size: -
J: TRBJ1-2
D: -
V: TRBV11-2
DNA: TGTGCCAGCAGCTTAATGGGTGGAGGCTACACCTTC
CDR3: CASSLMGGGYTF

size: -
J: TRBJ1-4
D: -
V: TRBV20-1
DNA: TGCAGTGCTCCGATCACTAATGAAAAACTGTTTTTT
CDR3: CSAPITNEKLFF

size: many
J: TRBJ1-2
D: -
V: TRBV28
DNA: TGTGCCAGCAGCTTCGGTGCCTCGGGGCGTGGCTACACCTTC
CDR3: CASSFGASGRGYTF

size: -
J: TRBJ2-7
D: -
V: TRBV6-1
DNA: TGTGCCAGCAGCTTAGTCTGGTGGGCCTACGAGCAGTACTTC
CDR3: CASSLVWWAYEQYF

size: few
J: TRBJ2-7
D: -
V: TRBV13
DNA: TGTGCCAGCAGCGTACCGACTAAGATTCCCTACGAGCAGTACTTC
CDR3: CASSVPTKIPYEQYF

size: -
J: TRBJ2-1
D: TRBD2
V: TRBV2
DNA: TGTGCCAGCAAACTAGCGGGAGGGTCCAATGAGCAGTTCTTC
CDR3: CASKLAGGSNEQFF

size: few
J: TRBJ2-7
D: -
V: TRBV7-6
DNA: TGTGCCAGCAGCCCTACCGGGACTGTCACCTACGAGCAGTACTTC
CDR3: CASSPTGTVTYEQYF

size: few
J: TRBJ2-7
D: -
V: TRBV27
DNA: TGTGCCAGCAGTTTGTTGTCCGCCGCCGAGCAGTACTTC
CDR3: CASSLLSAAEQYF

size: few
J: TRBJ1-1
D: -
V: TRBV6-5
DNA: TGTGCCAGCAGTTATGGGGGACGGGAGAACACTGAAGCTTTCTTT
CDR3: CASSYGGRENTEAFF

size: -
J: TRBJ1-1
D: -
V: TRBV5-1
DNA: TGCGCCAGCAGCTTGGTGGGCCTTGAATGGGGCACTGAAGCTTTCTTT
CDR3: CASSLVGLEWGTEAFF

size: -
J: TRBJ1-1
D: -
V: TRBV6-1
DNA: TGTGCCAGCAGTGCCGCGGCCGCTTCGAACACTGAAGCTTTCTTT
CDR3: CASSAAAASNTEAFF

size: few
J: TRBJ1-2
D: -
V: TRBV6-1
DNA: TGTGCCAGCAGTCACAAGAAGGGGGACTATGGCTACACCTTC
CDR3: CASSHKKGDYGYTF

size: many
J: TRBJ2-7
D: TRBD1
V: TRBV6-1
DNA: TGTGCCAGCAGTGATTGGACAGGGGGTAATCCCCGTTACGAGCAGTACTTC
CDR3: CASSDWTGGNPRYEQYF

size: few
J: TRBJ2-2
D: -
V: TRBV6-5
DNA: TGTGCCAGCAGTTGGACGCCAAACACCGGGGAGCTGTTTTTT
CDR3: CASSWTPNTGELFF

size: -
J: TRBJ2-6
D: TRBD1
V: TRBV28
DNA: TGTGCCAGCACCGTGACAGGGCTCTCTGGGGCCAACGTCCTGACTTTC
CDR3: CASTVTGLSGANVLTF

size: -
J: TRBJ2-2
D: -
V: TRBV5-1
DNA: TGCGCCAGCAGCTTGATAGGGACGACGAACACCGGGGAGCTGTTTTTT
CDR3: CASSLIGTTNTGELFF

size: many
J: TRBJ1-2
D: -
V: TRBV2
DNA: TGTGCCAGCAGCGATAGGATGACTTCTGGGGGCTACACCTTC
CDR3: CASSDRMTSGGYTF

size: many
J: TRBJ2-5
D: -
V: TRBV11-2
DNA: TGTGCCAGCAGCTTAGCGGCCCCGATGAGGGAGAGAGAGACCCAGTACTTC
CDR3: CASSLAAPMRERETQYF

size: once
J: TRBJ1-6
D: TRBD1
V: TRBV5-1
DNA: TGCGCCAGCAGCGACACCGCTACAGGGGCCGTCGGTACCCTCCACTTT
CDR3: CASSDTATGAVGTLHF

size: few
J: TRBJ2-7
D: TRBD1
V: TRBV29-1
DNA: TGCAGCGTGAGAGGGCTTGGGGACAGGGGGCTCTACGAGCAGTACTTC
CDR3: CSVRGLGDRGLYEQYF

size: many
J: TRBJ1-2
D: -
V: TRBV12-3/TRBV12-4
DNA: TGTGCCAGCAGTTCGGGTTATGGCTACACCTTC
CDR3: CASSSGYGYTF

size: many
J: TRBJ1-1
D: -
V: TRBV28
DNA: TGTGCCAGCAGTACCCGGCAGGAGAACACTGAAGCTTTCTTT
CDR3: CASSTRQENTEAFF

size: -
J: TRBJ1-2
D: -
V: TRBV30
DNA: TGTGCCTGGAGTGTACGGTCGACGGGGAGCTATGGCTACACCTTC
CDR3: CAWSVRSTGSYGYTF

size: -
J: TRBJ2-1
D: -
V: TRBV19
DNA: TGTGCCAGTAGTACCCGGGATAGAAGGGCAGGTGAGCAGTTCTTC
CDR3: CASSTRDRRAGEQFF

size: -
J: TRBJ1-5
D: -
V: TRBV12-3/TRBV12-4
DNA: TGTGCCAGCAGTCCAGGGGTTAGAAATCAGCCCCAGCATTTT
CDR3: CASSPGVRNQPQHF

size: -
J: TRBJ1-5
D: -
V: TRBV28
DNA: TGTGCCAGCAACCTTCCTCGACAGGAACTGCATTTT
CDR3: CASNLPRQELHF

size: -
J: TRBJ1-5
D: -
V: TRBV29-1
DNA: TGCAGCGTTGCGAGGGCCCCAAGAGAGCCCCAGCATTTT
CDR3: CSVARAPREPQHF

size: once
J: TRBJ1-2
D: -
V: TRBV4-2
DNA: TGTGCCAGCAGCGCCCCCGGGCAAGGCTACACCTTC
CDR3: CASSAPGQGYTF

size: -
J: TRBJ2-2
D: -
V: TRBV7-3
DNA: TGTGCCAGCAGCACATTAGCGGGACAGACCACCGGGGAGCTGTTTTTT
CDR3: CASSTLAGQTTGELFF

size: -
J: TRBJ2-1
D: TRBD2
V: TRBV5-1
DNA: TGCGCCAGCCTCCCCTTAGCGGGAGGGAGGTACAATGAGCAGTTCTTC
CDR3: CASLPLAGGRYNEQFF

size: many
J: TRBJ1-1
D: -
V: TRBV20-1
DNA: TGCAGTGCTAGAGTGGGGAGGAGCACTGAAGCTTTCTTT
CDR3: CSARVGRSTEAFF

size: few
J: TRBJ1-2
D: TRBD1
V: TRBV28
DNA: TGTGCCAGCAGTTTTAGCAGGGGGGAGAAGAGGGATGGCTACACCTTC
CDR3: CASSFSRGEKRDGYTF

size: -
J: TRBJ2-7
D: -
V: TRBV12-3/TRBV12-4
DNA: TGTGCCAGCAGTTTAACCCAGGGTCGGTCCTACGAGCAGTACTTC
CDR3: CASSLTQGRSYEQYF

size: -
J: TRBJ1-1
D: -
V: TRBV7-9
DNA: TGTGCCAGCAGCCGGGGGAGGGTCACTGAAGCTTTCTTT
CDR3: CASSRGRVTEAFF

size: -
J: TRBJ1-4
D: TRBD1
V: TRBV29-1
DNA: TGCAGCGCCGCCCAAAGGACAGGGTTTGAAAAACTGTTTTTT
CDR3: CSAAQRTGFEKLFF

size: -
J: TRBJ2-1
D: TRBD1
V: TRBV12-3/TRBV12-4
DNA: TGTGCCAGCAGTACCCCCATGGGACAGGCTGACAATGAGCAGTTCTTC
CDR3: CASSTPMGQADNEQFF

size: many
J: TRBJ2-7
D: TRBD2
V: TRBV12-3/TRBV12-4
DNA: TGTGCCAGCAGTGCCCAGACTAGCGGAGGCTACGAGCAGTACTTC
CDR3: CASSAQTSGGYEQYF

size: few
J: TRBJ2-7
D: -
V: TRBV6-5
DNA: TGTGCCAGCAGTTACAGGCGGGAAACCTACGAGCAGTACTTC
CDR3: CASSYRRETYEQYF

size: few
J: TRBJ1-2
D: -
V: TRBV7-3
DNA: TGTGCCAGCAGGACAATCCGAGACAGCTACTATGGCTACACCTTC
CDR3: CASRTIRDSYYGYTF

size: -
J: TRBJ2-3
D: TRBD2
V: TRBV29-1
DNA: TGCAGCGTTGAGGAAAGCGGCGGGAGGTTCACTAGCACAGATACGCAGTATTTT
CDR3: CSVEESGGRFTSTDTQYF